A single sample is the source of the 29 T cell receptor beta chains below, sequenced in a study of shared clonotypes between healthy human individuals. Sequencing used immunoSEQ multiplex PCR; TCRdb keeps in-frame clones, though not all of them. Of about 700,000 clones detected, approximately 74% appear once; the ten largest clones hold more than 1.5%. The sequenced sample consisted of memory CD4+ T cells sorted from blood. Stated subset: CD45RA-negative fraction. The receptor source for this set is a young woman in good health.

The chain has TRBV5-1 and TRBJ1-1, with 8 nucleotides matching TRBD1. The germline V gene encodes CDR1 SGHRS and CDR2 YFSETQ. This CDR3 has 14 residues. Trimming took 4 bases from V and 8 from J; bases not matched to a gene: 10. CDR3 sequence reads: CASSQGAGDMEAFF. CDR3 in DNA: TGCGCCAGCAGCCAGGGGGCCGGTGACATGGAAGCTTTCTTT.

This sequence joins TRBV29-1 and TRBJ2-7; TRBD2 is a possible D gene (6 bases). The CDR3 consists of 13 residues. V dropped 6 bases and J dropped 4 bases, with 16 bases sitting between them. Germline V gene data show CDR1 as SQVTM and CDR2 as ANQGSEA. For the CDR3, the DNA is TGCAGCGTCGGGCCCCGACTAGTGTACGAGCAGTACTTC. The encoded protein is CSVGPRLVYEQYF.

This clone was counted a few times. The genes are TRBV5-1 and TRBJ1-1; no clear D. V was shortened by 2 bases and J by 3 bases, with 8 bases between the two germline ends. The germline gives CDR1 SGHRS, CDR2 YFSETQ. This CDR3 has 13 amino acids. The CDR3 is CASSLDEHTEAFF. The CDR3 coding sequence is TGCGCCAGCAGCTTAGATGAACACACTGAAGCTTTCTTT.

The CDR3, as DNA: TGCGCCAGCAGCCAAGATCGGGGAGGGGGCCAGGAAAAACTGTTTTTT. It encodes CASSQDRGGGQEKLFF. The chain uses TRBV4-1 and TRBJ1-4; TRBD1 matches at 7 bases. Germline V gene data show CDR1 as MGHRA and CDR2 as YSYEKL. The ends lost 0 bases at V and 8 bases at J; junction bases unmatched: 9. The CDR3 runs to 16 residues.

The chain links TRBV6-5 to TRBJ1-3, with TRBD1 matching over 7 bases. Germline V lookup: CDR1 MNHEY, CDR2 SVGAGI. The CDR3 consists of 14 residues. V lost 2 bases and J lost 4; bases outside the gene matches: 2. CDR3 DNA: TGTGCCAGCAGTTACCTGGGACAGGGAAACACCATATATTTT. Amino acid sequence: CASSYLGQGNTIYF.

As concerns this clone: A much larger clone differs from this one at a single base, so this may be a read error. This chain joins TRBV5-4 and TRBJ2-7, with 8 nucleotides matching TRBD1. The germline V gene has CDR1 SGHNT and CDR2 YYREEE (reference sequence). The CDR3 sequence is 14 residues long. With V trimmed by 2 bases and J by 2 bases, 3 bases remained unmatched. The CDR3 DNA sequence: TGTGCCAGCAGCTTACAGGGGGATACCTACGAGCAGTACTTC. It is translated as CASSLQGDTYEQYF.

The CDR3 DNA sequence: TGCGCCAGCAGTCCGCAGCCGGGTAGCACAGATACGCAGTATTTT. Translation gives CASSPQPGSTDTQYF. This chain joins TRBV5-1 and TRBJ2-3, with D unclear. Germline CDR1 and CDR2: SGHRS and YFSETQ. The CDR3 is made up of 15 amino acids. Trimming took 5 bases from V and 0 from J, leaving 13 bases between them.

V usage is TRBV18 and J usage is TRBJ2-5; 9 nucleotides line up with TRBD2. CDR1 and CDR2 (germline): KGHSH, LQKENI. There are 15 residues in the CDR3. V lost 2 bases and J lost 4; bases outside the gene matches: 5. The CDR3: CASSPVAGVGETQYF. CDR3 nucleotide sequence: TGTGCCAGCTCACCAGTAGCGGGAGTGGGAGAGACCCAGTACTTC.

The count of this clone is one. The V call is TRBV28, the J call TRBJ2-5, with 7 bases aligning to TRBD2. J was trimmed by 6 bases and V by 5 bases; bases with no gene match: 12. The CDR3 totals 15 residues. Germline CDR1 and CDR2: MDHEN and SYDVKM. CDR3 sequence (DNA): TGTGCCAGCAGTCCCCCCGGAGCGGGAATGAAGACCCAGTACTTC. Translating it yields CASSPPGAGMKTQYF.

The chain joins TRBV7-9 to TRBJ1-2, with 8 bases that match TRBD1. J gave up 4 bases and V 5 bases, and 12 bases lay outside the gene matches. The length of the CDR3 is 16 residues. Germline CDR1 and CDR2: SEHNR and FQNEAQ (reference sequence). In nucleotides, the CDR3 is TGTGCCAGCAGCCCTAGGCTTGGGACAGGTTTCTATGGCTACACCTTC. It yields the protein CASSPRLGTGFYGYTF.

The chain uses TRBV6-6 and TRBJ2-7; no clear D gene. In germline, CDR1 is MNHNY, CDR2 SVGAGI (reference sequence). The CDR3 has 16 amino acids. Trimming stripped 0 bases from V and 5 bases from J, with 17 bases between. The CDR3 protein is CASSYSVNPWYHEQYF. CDR3 DNA: TGTGCCAGCAGTTACTCAGTGAATCCGTGGTACCACGAGCAGTACTTC.

This clone was seen a handful of times. CDR3 coding DNA: TGTGCCAGCAGCAACCATGGCGGGGACGAGCAGTACTTC. Residues: CASSNHGGDEQYF. The genes are TRBV7-9 and TRBJ2-7, with D possibly being TRBD2 (6 bases). The germline V and J ends were trimmed by 5 bases and 5 bases, with 13 bases remaining between them. The CDR3 contains 13 residues. The germline V gene encodes CDR1 SEHNR and CDR2 FQNEAQ (reference sequence).

This clone was observed once. The V gene is TRBV19, the J gene TRBJ1-3; D ambiguous. Trimming stripped 4 bases from V and 0 bases from J, with 25 bases between. Germline lookup yields CDR1 LNHDA and CDR2 SQIVND (reference sequence). The CDR3 runs 20 residues. For the CDR3, the DNA is TGTGCCAGTAGTAACGCGGATGGGATCAGGAGCGAAATCTCTGGAAACACCATATATTTT. Translation gives CASSNADGIRSEISGNTIYF.

Comment on this clone: The same CDR3 is also encoded by other DNA sequences in this sample. The chain joins TRBV11-2 to TRBJ2-5; a weak D match, TRBD2 (6 bases). This CDR3 has 14 residues. V shed 5 bases and J shed 1 base, with 11 bases lying between them. Germline loops: CDR1 SGHAT, CDR2 FQNNGV. For the CDR3, the DNA is TGTGCCAGCAGCCGGGGACTGCTCCAAGAGACCCAGTACTTC. Amino acids: CASSRGLLQETQYF.

This clone was detected once. The chain combines TRBV2 with TRBJ2-1; TRBD1 is a possible D gene (6 bases). CDR1 is SNHLY and CDR2 is FYNNEI in the germline V gene. The CDR3 runs to 13 residues. The germline V and J ends were trimmed by 10 bases and 3 bases, with 13 bases remaining between them. Here the CDR3 reads CANSGEYYNEQFF. CDR3 coding DNA: TGTGCCAACTCAGGGGAGTACTACAATGAGCAGTTCTTC. Complete variable domain (other parts from reference TRBV2 and TRBJ2-1): EPEVTQTPSHQVTQMGQEVILRCVPISNHLYFYWYRQILGQKVEFLVSFYNNEISEKSEIFDDQFSVERPDGSNFTLKIRSTKLEDSAMYFCANSGEYYNEQFFGPGTRLTVL.

The rearrangement uses TRBV6-5 and TRBJ1-2; TRBD1 is a possible D gene (6 bases). Germline CDR1 and CDR2: MNHEY and SVGAGI. The germline V and J ends were trimmed by 6 bases and 2 bases, with 16 bases remaining between them. CDR3 length: 15 residues. CDR3 in amino acids: CASRGSGVSNYGYTF. CDR3 nucleotides: TGTGCCAGCAGGGGGTCAGGGGTGTCAAACTATGGCTACACCTTC.

The table lists this clone with a count of one. The rearrangement uses TRBV15 and TRBJ1-4, with 7 nucleotides matching TRBD1. Trimming at V came to 4 bases and at J to 8 bases, leaving 10 bases not matched to a gene. Germline lookup yields CDR1 LNHNV and CDR2 YYDKDF (reference sequence). There are 15 residues in the CDR3. The CDR3 DNA follows: TGTGCCACCAGCATGGTAAAAGGGGGCGAAGAAAAACTGTTTTTT. It codes for CATSMVKGGEEKLFF.

This chain connects TRBV5-4 to TRBJ2-5; D remains unclear. The V gene lost 3 bases and the J gene lost 2 bases, with 17 bases spanning the gap. CDR3 length equals 16 residues. CDR1 is SGHNT, CDR2 YYREEE, per germline (reference sequence). CDR3 DNA sequence: TGTGCCAGCAGCTCAAAAACCCTAGTGCTTCAAGAGACCCAGTACTTC. This translates into CASSSKTLVLQETQYF.

This CDR3 reads CASSLQGNTDTQYF. CDR3 nucleotides: TGCGCCAGCAGCTTGCAGGGGAACACAGATACGCAGTATTTT. The J gene is TRBJ2-3, the V gene TRBV5-1; a possible D gene is TRBD1 (6 bases). Germline lookup yields CDR1 SGHRS and CDR2 YFSETQ. Trimming took off 1 base at V and 2 bases at J, with 8 bases between the two ends. The CDR3 is made up of 14 amino acids.

The chain carries TRBV4-1 and TRBJ2-5, with 9 bases that match TRBD2. The J segment lost 6 bases and the V segment lost 0 bases, leaving 5 bases of the junction unmatched. The CDR3 runs 15 residues. The V gene's germline CDR1 is MGHRA and CDR2 YSYEKL. In DNA form, the CDR3 reads TGCGCCAGCAGCCAAGATTCCAGCGGGAGGCAGACCCAGTACTTC. Amino acid sequence: CASSQDSSGRQTQYF.

This chain links TRBV4-1 with TRBJ2-5; D perhaps matches TRBD1 (6 bases). This CDR3 is built from 16 residues. Germline assignment: CDR1 MGHRA and CDR2 YSYEKL. V lost 0 bases, J lost 4 bases, and 15 bases lay in between. CDR3 in DNA: TGCGCCAGCAGCCAAGACATGGACAGTTGGACAGAGACCCAGTACTTC. This sequence encodes CASSQDMDSWTETQYF.

This chain connects TRBV7-3 to TRBJ2-1, with 9 bases lining up with TRBD1. V dropped 0 bases and J dropped 7; count of bases not matched to a gene: 4. Germline CDR1 is SGHTA and CDR2 is FQGTGA. The CDR3 is 15 residues long. The CDR3 nucleotides are TGTGCCAGCAGCTTAACGGGACAGGGTGTTAATGAGCAGTTCTTC. Amino acid sequence: CASSLTGQGVNEQFF.

The chain is built from TRBV5-1 and TRBJ2-1; no clear D. With 0 bases removed from V and 6 bases from J, the gap between germline ends came to 7 bases. The CDR3 totals 13 residues. CDR1 is SGHRS and CDR2 is YFSETQ in the germline V gene. DNA of the CDR3: TGCGCCAGCAGCTTGGCGGAGCCCAATGAGCAGTTCTTC. Its translation is CASSLAEPNEQFF.

The chain links TRBV27 to TRBJ1-2; D is undetermined. Germline loops: CDR1 MNHEY, CDR2 SMNVEV (reference sequence). Trimming pared 1 base from V and 4 bases from J, leaving 4 bases between. CDR3 length: 12 residues. DNA of the CDR3: TGTGCCAGCAGTTTATTGGGCTATGGCTACACCTTC. Amino acid sequence: CASSLLGYGYTF.

This clone came up once. V and J are TRBV6-5 and TRBJ1-5; a weak D match, TRBD1 (5 bases). The CDR3 covers 13 residues. The germline V gene has CDR1 MNHEY and CDR2 SVGAGI. Trimming left V 3 bases short and J 7 bases short, with 10 bases between. The chain's CDR3 is CASSYGGGQPQHF. CDR3 nucleotides: TGTGCCAGCAGTTATGGGGGAGGCCAGCCCCAGCATTTT.

This clone showed up just a few times. V usage is TRBV30 and J usage is TRBJ1-1, with 7 nucleotides matching TRBD1. This CDR3 has 13 amino acids. V was pared by 3 bases and J by 4 bases, with 5 bases of the junction left unmatched. Germline CDR1 and CDR2: GTSNPN and SVGIG (reference sequence). CDR3 region: CAWRIQGFTEAFF. The CDR3 nucleotides are TGTGCCTGGAGGATACAGGGGTTCACTGAAGCTTTCTTT.

V is TRBV6-5 and J is TRBJ2-2; 10 bases map to TRBD2. With V trimmed by 2 bases and J by 5 bases, 5 bases remained unmatched. There are 16 residues in the CDR3. CDR1 and CDR2 from the germline V gene are MNHEY and SVGAGI. CDR3 nucleotide sequence: TGTGCCAGCAGTTACCAAGCGGGAGGGCTTACCGGGGAGCTGTTTTTT. It specifies CASSYQAGGLTGELFF.

A remark on this clone: The sample contains more than one DNA sequence encoding this CDR3. J is TRBJ2-7 and V is TRBV18; the D is unclear. Germline V gene lookup returns CDR1 KGHSH and CDR2 LQKENI. This CDR3 has 13 residues. The V gene lost 3 bases and the J gene lost 2 bases, with 8 bases spanning the gap. This chain's CDR3 is CASSPQDPYEQYF. For the CDR3, the DNA is TGTGCCAGCTCACCCCAAGACCCCTACGAGCAGTACTTC.

The sample holds one count of this clone. V gene TRBV6-1 combines with J gene TRBJ2-1; 11 bases map to TRBD1. The CDR3 is 16 amino acids. Germline values: CDR1 MNHNS, CDR2 SASEGT. V dropped 3 bases and J dropped 12; count of bases not matched to a gene: 13. CDR3 in DNA: TGTGCCAGCAGTGATTACCGGGACAGGGGGACGATATGGCAGTTCTTC. Encoded protein: CASSDYRDRGTIWQFF.